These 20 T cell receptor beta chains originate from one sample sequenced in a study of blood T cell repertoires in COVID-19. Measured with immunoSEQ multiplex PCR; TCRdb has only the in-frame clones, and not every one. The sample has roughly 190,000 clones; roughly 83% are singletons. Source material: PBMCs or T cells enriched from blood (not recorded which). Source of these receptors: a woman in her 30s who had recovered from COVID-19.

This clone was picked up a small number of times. In DNA form, the CDR3 reads TGTGCCAGCAGTTTGTCGCCGCTGACTAGCGGGGGGCAGAACATTCAGTACTTC. Amino acids: CASSLSPLTSGGQNIQYF. The J gene is TRBJ2-4, the V gene TRBV28, with TRBD2 matching 13 bases. The CDR3 covers 18 residues. The V gene end was trimmed by 3 bases and the J gene end by 7 bases; junction bases not matched to a gene: 12. CDR1 and CDR2 from the germline V gene are MDHEN and SYDVKM.

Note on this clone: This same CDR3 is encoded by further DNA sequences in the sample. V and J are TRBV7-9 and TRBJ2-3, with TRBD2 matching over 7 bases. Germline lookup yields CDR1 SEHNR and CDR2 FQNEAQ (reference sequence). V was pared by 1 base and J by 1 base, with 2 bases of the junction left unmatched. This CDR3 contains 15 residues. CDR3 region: CASSLVSGGTDTQYF. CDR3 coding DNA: TGTGCCAGCAGCTTAGTGAGCGGGGGCACAGATACGCAGTATTTT.

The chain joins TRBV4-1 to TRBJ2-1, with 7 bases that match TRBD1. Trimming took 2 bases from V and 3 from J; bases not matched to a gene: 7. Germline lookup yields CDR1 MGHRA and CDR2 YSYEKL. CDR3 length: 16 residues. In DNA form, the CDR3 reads TGCGCCAGCAGCCAACACGTGGGGACAGACTACAATGAGCAGTTCTTC. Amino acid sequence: CASSQHVGTDYNEQFF.

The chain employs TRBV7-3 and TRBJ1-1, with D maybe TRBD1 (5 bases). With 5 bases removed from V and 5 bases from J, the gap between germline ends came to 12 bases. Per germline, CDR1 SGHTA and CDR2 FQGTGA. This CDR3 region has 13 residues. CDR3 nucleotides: TGTGCCAGCAGCCGGGACGGGGGAACTGAAGCTTTCTTT. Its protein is CASSRDGGTEAFF.

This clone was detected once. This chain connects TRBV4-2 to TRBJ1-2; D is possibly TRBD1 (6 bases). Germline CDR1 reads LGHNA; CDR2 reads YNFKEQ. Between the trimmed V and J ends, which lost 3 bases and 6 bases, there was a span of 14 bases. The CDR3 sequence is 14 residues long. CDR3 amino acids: CASSHLGGIDGYTF. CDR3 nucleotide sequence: TGTGCCAGCAGCCATCTAGGGGGAATTGATGGCTACACCTTC.

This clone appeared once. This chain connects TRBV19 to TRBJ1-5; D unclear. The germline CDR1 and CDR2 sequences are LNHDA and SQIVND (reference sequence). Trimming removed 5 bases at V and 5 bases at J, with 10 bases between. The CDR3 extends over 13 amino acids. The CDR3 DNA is TGTGCCAGTAGTGTCCAGCGCGATCAGCCCCAGCATTTT. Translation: CASSVQRDQPQHF.

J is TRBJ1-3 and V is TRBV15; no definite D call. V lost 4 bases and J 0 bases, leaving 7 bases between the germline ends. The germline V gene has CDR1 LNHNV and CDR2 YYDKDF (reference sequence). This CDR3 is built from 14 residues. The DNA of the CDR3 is TGTGCCACCAGCACCAGAAACTCTGGAAACACCATATATTTT. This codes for CATSTRNSGNTIYF. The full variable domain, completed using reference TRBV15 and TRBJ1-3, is DAMVIQNPRYQVTQFGKPVTLSCSQTLNHNVMYWYQQKSSQAPKLLFHYYDKDFNNEADTPDNFQSRRPNTSFCFLDIRSPGLGDTAMYLCATSTRNSGNTIYFGEGSWLTVV.

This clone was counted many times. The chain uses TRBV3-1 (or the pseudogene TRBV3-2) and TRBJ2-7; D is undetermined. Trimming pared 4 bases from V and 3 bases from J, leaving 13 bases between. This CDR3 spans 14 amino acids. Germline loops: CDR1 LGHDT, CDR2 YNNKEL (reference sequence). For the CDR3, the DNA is TGTGCCAGCAGCCCGGCGCGAGGCCGCTACGAGCAGTACTTC. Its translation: CASSPARGRYEQYF.

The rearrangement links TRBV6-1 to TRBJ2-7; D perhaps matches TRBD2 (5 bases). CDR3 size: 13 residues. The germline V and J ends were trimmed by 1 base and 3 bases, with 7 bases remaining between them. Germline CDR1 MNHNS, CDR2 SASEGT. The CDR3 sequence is CASSEGRNYEQYF. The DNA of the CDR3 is TGTGCCAGCAGTGAAGGGAGGAACTACGAGCAGTACTTC.

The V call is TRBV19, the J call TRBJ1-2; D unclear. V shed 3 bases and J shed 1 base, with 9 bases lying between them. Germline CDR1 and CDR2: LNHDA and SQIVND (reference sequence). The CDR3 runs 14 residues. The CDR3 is CASSIFELNYGYTF. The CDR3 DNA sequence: TGTGCCAGTAGTATTTTTGAACTTAACTATGGCTACACCTTC. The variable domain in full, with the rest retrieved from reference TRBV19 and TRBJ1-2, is DGGITQSPKYLFRKEGQNVTLSCEQNLNHDAMYWYRQDPGQGLRLIYYSQIVNDFQKGDIAEGYSVSREKKESFPLTVTSAQKNPTAFYLCASSIFELNYGYTFGSGTRLTVV.

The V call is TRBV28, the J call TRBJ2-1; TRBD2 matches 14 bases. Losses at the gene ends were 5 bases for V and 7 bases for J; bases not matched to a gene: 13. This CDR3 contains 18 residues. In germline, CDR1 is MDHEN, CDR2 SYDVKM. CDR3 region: CASSLGTSGSTLKNEQFF. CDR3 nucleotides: TGTGCCAGCAGTCTTGGGACTAGCGGGAGCACCCTTAAAAATGAGCAGTTCTTC.

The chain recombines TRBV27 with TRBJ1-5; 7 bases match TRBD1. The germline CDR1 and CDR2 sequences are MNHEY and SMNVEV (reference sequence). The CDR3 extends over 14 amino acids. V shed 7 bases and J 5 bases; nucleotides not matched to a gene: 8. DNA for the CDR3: TGTGCCAGCACCGCCGACAGGGCGCATCAGCCCCAGCATTTT. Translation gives CASTADRAHQPQHF.

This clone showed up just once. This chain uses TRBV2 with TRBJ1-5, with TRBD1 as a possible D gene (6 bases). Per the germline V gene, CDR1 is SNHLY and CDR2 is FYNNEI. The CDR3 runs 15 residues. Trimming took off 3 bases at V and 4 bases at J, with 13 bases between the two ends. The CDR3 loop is CASSDSGGANQPQHF. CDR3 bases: TGTGCCAGCAGTGATAGCGGGGGCGCGAATCAGCCCCAGCATTTT.

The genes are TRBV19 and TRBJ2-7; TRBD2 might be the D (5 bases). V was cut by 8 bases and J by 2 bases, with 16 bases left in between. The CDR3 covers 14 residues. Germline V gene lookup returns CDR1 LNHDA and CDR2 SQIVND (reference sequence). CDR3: CASFGEGSTYEQYV. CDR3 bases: TGTGCCAGTTTCGGCGAGGGCAGCACCTACGAGCAGTACGTC.

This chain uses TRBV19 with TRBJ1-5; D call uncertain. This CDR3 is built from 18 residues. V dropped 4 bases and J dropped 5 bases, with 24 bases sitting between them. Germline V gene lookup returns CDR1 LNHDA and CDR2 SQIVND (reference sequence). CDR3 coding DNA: TGTGCCAGTAGTAGAAGCCACAGCTCCCCTGGTAAGGATCAGCCCCAGCATTTT. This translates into CASSRSHSSPGKDQPQHF.

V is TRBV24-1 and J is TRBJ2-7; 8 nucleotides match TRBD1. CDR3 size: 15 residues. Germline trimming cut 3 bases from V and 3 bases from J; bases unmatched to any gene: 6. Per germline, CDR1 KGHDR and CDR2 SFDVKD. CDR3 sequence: CATSDPGTGHYEQYF. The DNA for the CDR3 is TGTGCCACCAGTGATCCCGGGACAGGACACTACGAGCAGTACTTC.

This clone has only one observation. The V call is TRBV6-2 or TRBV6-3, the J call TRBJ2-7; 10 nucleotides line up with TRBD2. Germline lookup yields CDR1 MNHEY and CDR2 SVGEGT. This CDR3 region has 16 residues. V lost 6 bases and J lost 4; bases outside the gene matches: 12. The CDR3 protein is CASSSPSGGPPYEQYV. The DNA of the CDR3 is TGTGCCAGCAGCTCCCCTAGCGGGGGACCCCCTTACGAGCAGTACGTC.

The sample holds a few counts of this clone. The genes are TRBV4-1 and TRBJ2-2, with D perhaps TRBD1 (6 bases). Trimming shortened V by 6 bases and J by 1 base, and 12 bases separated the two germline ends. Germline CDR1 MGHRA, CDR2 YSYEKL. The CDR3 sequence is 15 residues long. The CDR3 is CASRANRENTGELFF. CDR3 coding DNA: TGCGCCAGCAGAGCTAACAGGGAGAACACCGGGGAGCTGTTTTTT.

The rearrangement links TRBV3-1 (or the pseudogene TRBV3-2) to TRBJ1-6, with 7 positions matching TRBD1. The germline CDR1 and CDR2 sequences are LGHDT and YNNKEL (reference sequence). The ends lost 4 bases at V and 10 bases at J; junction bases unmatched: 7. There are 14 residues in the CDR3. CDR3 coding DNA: TGTGCCAGCAGCCTCCCAGGGGGAAAATCACCCCTCCACTTT. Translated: CASSLPGGKSPLHF.

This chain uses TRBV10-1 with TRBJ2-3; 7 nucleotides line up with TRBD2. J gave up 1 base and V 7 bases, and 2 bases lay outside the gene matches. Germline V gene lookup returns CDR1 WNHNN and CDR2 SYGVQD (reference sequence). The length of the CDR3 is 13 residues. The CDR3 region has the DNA TGCGCCAGCAAGCGGGACGGCACAGATACGCAGTATTTT. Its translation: CASKRDGTDTQYF.